This section outlines one T cell receptor beta chain sequence together with its context. Its antigen target is currently unknown. Base-call qualities are not available, and no considerably larger clone is one nucleotide away. This entry comes from a study of blood T cells in healthy people across ages (dated by TCRdb to between 2015 and 2016). The study in broad terms: In model experiments, template switching captured about one uniquely barcoded TCR beta cDNA molecule for every two T cells. The study measured age-related changes in TCR beta repertoire diversity using deep sequencing normalized with unique cDNA molecular identifiers. Four age groups were formed from the donors: young (average approximately 16 years), middle-aged (just under 40), aged (more than 55) and long-lived (approximately 78). To avoid experimental bias, donors of different ages were spread randomly across the sequencing lanes. Two additional independent replicas of 1 million unique cDNA reads from the same blood draw were analyzed for two donors (one aged 18 to 30 and one aged 80 or older).

To prepare the library, 5' RACE was applied. Instrument used: Illumina HiSeq 2500. A second PCR of 7 to 11 cycles was run with a J-beta primer mix and a sample-barcoded 5' primer. Each TCR beta cDNA molecule received a unique molecular identifier from a template-switch 5' adaptor carrying 12 random nucleotides. Each sample yielded at least 3 million CDR3-containing paired-end reads. The Mint cDNA synthesis kit, primed by a TRBC-specific oligonucleotide, was used to synthesize first-strand cDNA from all RNA. All cDNA was treated with uracil-DNA glycosylase and then went through a first 18-cycle PCR with the universal primers M1SS and BC2_uni_R. Per the authors' processing: For normalization, 1 million high-quality reads, each with a distinct molecular identifier, were randomly selected from each sample. Reads sharing molecular identifiers were discarded rather than binned into consensus sequences. CDR3 identification, clonotype clustering and error correction used MiTCR with a Q25 quality threshold and the strictest error-elimination algorithm. A nonparametric unseen species model using Euler transformation provided a lower-bound estimate of total TCR beta diversity. The public reads were run again by TCRdb, first through fastp at Q25 and then through MiXCR, and only productive beta chains were kept. Rows with one shared CDR3 protein collapse into an entry with the most common genes and DNA. TCRdb's processing, not the authors' own work, is the source of the V and J calls. Within this sample are 850,000 to 1,300,000 distinct CDR3 sequences, with 45% of them counted one time only. Approximately 17% of the sample is taken by the ten largest.

The donors were a few dozen Caucasian individuals from Russia, aged 6 to 90 years, who were systemically healthy. Each donor gave about 11 milliliters of peripheral blood, drawn into EDTA-treated Vacutainer tubes. PBMCs were isolated by Ficoll-Paque density-gradient centrifugation, with at least 6 million obtained per sample. Trizol reagent was used to extract total RNA from the PBMCs, yielding at least 6 micrograms per sample. The percentages of naive CD45RAhigh/CD27high T cells were determined by flow cytometry on a PBMC aliquot from every donor. The full study reports these points: Total diversity estimates from one million sequenced T cells were considered lower bounds and underestimates. Since profiling was done on bulk unsorted PBMCs, naive and antigen-experienced compartments could not be conclusively compared. As age increased, observed TCR beta diversity per million T cells dropped in a roughly linear way, and a significant reduction was already evident by age roughly 40. Because donor CMV infection status was unknown, age-related changes in expanded clonotypes were potentially confounded. Observed TCR beta diversity correlated strongly with the percentage of naive T cells measured by flow cytometry. Compared with the aged group, the long-lived group had more naive CD4+ T cells, fewer expanded clones and increased TCR diversity, a pattern suggesting age selection.

Looking up the germline V gene yields CDR1 SGHTA and CDR2 FQGNSA. Deletion took 1 base off V and 4 bases off J, with a span of 13 bases between the germline ends. From the cysteine through the phenylalanine, the CDR3 covers 15 amino acids. Left in the record is the CDR3 DNA by itself, 45 bases read in frame from the first base. The specimen sequenced was blood. The TCR sequence derives from a woman aged 55-70 years in good health. The V gene is TRBV7-2 and the J gene is TRBJ1-1; no confident D gene assignment can be made. The CDR3 protein: CASSLVGGPGTEAFF. The DNA is as follows: TGTGCCAGCAGCTTAGTTGGAGGGCCGGGCACTGAAGCTTTCTTT.